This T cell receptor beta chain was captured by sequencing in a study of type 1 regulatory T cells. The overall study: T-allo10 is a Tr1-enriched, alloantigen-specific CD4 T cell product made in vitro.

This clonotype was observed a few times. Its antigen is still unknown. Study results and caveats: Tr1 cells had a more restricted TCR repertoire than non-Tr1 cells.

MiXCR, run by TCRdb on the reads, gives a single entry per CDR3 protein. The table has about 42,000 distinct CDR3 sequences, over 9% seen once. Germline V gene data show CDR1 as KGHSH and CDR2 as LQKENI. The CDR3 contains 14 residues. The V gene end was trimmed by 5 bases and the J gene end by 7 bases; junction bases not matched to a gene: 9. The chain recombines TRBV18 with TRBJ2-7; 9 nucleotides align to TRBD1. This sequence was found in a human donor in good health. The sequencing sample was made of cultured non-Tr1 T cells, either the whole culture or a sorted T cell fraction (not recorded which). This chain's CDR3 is CASSKGQGRWEQYF. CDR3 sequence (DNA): TGTGCCAGCTCAAAGGGACAGGGACGTTGGGAGCAGTACTTC.